This T cell receptor (beta chain) was recorded in a study of control samples from healthy donors and cancer patients. The assay was immunoSEQ multiplex PCR, and TCRdb's table has in-frame clones only and misses some. The data contain about 80,000 clones, about nine tenths of them singletons. The source of this sequence is a man between 45 and 60 years old in good health. The material sequenced was blood.

The CDR3 reads CAWQGLASYNEQFF. CDR3 in DNA: TGTGCCTGGCAGGGACTAGCGTCCTACAATGAGCAGTTCTTC. J is TRBJ2-1 and V is TRBV30, with TRBD2 identical over 10 bases. The trim removed 5 bases at V and 1 base at J, leaving 2 bases unmatched. The CDR3 covers 14 residues. Looked up from germline, CDR1 is GTSNPN and CDR2 is SVGIG (reference sequence). The full variable domain, completed using reference TRBV30 and TRBJ2-1, is SQTIHQWPATLVQPVGSPLSLECTVEGTSNPNLYWYRQAAGRGLQLLFYSVGIGQISSEVPQNLSASRPQDRQFILSSKKLLLSDSGFYLCAWQGLASYNEQFFGPGTRLTVL.